Below are 23 T cell receptor beta chains sequenced from a single sample in a study of blood T cell repertoires in COVID-19. Assay used: immunoSEQ multiplex PCR; TCRdb lists only in-frame clones, some missing. The repertoire holds about 94,000 clones, with 80% as singletons. Sequenced material: peripheral blood. These receptors all come from an elderly woman with acute or convalescent COVID-19.

The rearrangement links TRBV19 to TRBJ2-7, with a tentative D call TRBD1 (6 bases). The ends were cut back, 5 bases at V and 2 bases at J, with 13 bases in the middle. Germline V gives CDR1 LNHDA, CDR2 SQIVND (reference sequence). The length of the CDR3 is 14 residues. The chain's CDR3 is CASSGQGFPYEQYF. The CDR3 bases are TGTGCCAGTAGTGGGCAGGGGTTTCCCTACGAGCAGTACTTC. Looking up the rest from reference TRBV19 and TRBJ2-7 gives the full variable domain: DGGITQSPKYLFRKEGQNVTLSCEQNLNHDAMYWYRQDPGQGLRLIYYSQIVNDFQKGDIAEGYSVSREKKESFPLTVTSAQKNPTAFYLCASSGQGFPYEQYFGPGTRLTVT.

The chain is built from TRBV10-3 and TRBJ1-2; unclear D gene. The germline V gene encodes CDR1 ENHRY and CDR2 SYGVKD. The CDR3 sequence is 14 residues long. With 2 bases removed from V and 4 bases from J, the gap between germline ends came to 11 bases. The CDR3 is CAISEPGSLYGYTF. The CDR3 nucleotides are TGTGCCATCAGTGAGCCCGGGTCGCTCTATGGCTACACCTTC.

The chain joins TRBV3-1 (or the pseudogene TRBV3-2) to TRBJ2-1; perhaps TRBD2 as D (6 bases). Trimming cost V 3 bases and J 3 bases, with 15 bases left between them. The CDR3 is 16 residues long. CDR1 and CDR2 from the germline V gene are LGHDT and YNNKEL (reference sequence). The CDR3 loop is CASSHLGGALYNEQFF. The DNA of the CDR3 is TGTGCCAGCAGCCATTTGGGCGGGGCCCTCTACAATGAGCAGTTCTTC.

J is TRBJ2-7 and V is TRBV2; TRBD1 matches 7 bases. CDR1 SNHLY and CDR2 FYNNEI come from the germline V gene. The CDR3 is made up of 13 amino acids. V lost 2 bases and J lost 6; bases outside the gene matches: 4. For the CDR3, the DNA is TGTGCCAGCAGTGAACAGACAGGGTTCGAGCAGTACTTC. Translation: CASSEQTGFEQYF.

The chain has TRBV19 and TRBJ1-2; unclear D gene. Germline V gene lookup returns CDR1 LNHDA and CDR2 SQIVND (reference sequence). This CDR3 comprises 13 residues. The ends were cut back, 4 bases at V and 8 bases at J, with 14 bases in the middle. Written as DNA, the CDR3 is TGTGCCAGTAGTACGGAGCTTAAGATGGGCTACACCTTC. It codes for CASSTELKMGYTF.

This chain links TRBV3-1 (or the pseudogene TRBV3-2) with TRBJ2-7; perhaps TRBD1 as D (5 bases). V lost 3 bases to trimming and J lost 0 bases, with 12 bases between them. The germline V gene encodes CDR1 LGHDT and CDR2 YNNKEL (reference sequence). The CDR3 spans 15 residues. CDR3 region: CASSHIDRNSYEQYF. The CDR3 DNA is TGTGCCAGCAGCCATATCGACAGAAACTCCTACGAGCAGTACTTC.

J is TRBJ2-1 and V is TRBV7-3; 12 bases agree with TRBD2. J was trimmed by 4 bases and V by 6 bases; bases with no gene match: 4. This CDR3 is 15 amino acids long. Germline V gives CDR1 SGHTA, CDR2 FQGTGA. The chain's CDR3 is CASSRTSGAYNEQFF. The CDR3 DNA sequence: TGTGCCAGCAGTCGGACTAGCGGGGCTTACAATGAGCAGTTCTTC.

The chain links TRBV6-5 to TRBJ2-7; 9 bases align to TRBD1. The germline V gene encodes CDR1 MNHEY and CDR2 SVGAGI. V trimming: 2 bases; J trimming: 6 bases; junction bases outside the gene matches: 2. The CDR3 is 13 residues long. DNA of the CDR3: TGTGCCAGCAGTTACACGACAGGGGGCGAGCAGTACTTC. It encodes CASSYTTGGEQYF.

This clone was detected only once. This chain joins TRBV30 and TRBJ2-3; 8 bases match TRBD2. Germline V gives CDR1 GTSNPN, CDR2 SVGIG (reference sequence). Trimming at V came to 1 base and at J to 1 base, leaving 4 bases not matched to a gene. The CDR3 spans 15 residues. The CDR3 loop is CAWSEQGLGTDTQYF. The CDR3 nucleotides are TGTGCCTGGAGTGAACAGGGACTAGGCACAGATACGCAGTATTTT.

V is TRBV5-6 and J is TRBJ1-1, with 9 bases identical to TRBD1. Germline assignment: CDR1 SGHDT and CDR2 YYEEEE. Losses at the gene ends were 2 bases for V and 3 bases for J; bases not matched to a gene: 5. The CDR3 extends over 15 amino acids. The CDR3 coding sequence is TGTGCCAGCAGCTTTATTGACAGGGGGGACACTGAAGCTTTCTTT. It translates to CASSFIDRGDTEAFF.

This clone has just one count. V is TRBV3-1 (or the pseudogene TRBV3-2) and J is TRBJ2-2; a possible D gene is TRBD1 (6 bases). Trimming took 5 bases from V and 1 from J, leaving 17 bases between them. CDR3 size: 17 residues. From germline, CDR1 is LGHDT and CDR2 YNNKEL (reference sequence). This CDR3 is CASSTYSGTKNTGELFF. The CDR3, as DNA: TGTGCCAGCAGCACATACTCCGGGACAAAGAACACCGGGGAGCTGTTTTTT.

This chain uses TRBV3-1 (or the pseudogene TRBV3-2) with TRBJ2-1; TRBD2 matches 9 bases. V was pared by 1 base and J by 4 bases, with 8 bases of the junction left unmatched. The V gene's germline CDR1 is LGHDT and CDR2 YNNKEL (reference sequence). The CDR3 has 17 amino acids. In DNA, the CDR3 is TGTGCCAGCAGCCAAGGAGGATCTAGCGGGGTGTACAATGAGCAGTTCTTC. It yields the protein CASSQGGSSGVYNEQFF.

The chain employs TRBV5-1 and TRBJ2-3, with 10 bases matching TRBD2. The V segment lost 2 bases and the J segment 1 base; nucleotides outside the gene matches: 4. Germline V gene sequence: CDR1 SGHRS, CDR2 YFSETQ. The CDR3 contains 16 residues. The CDR3 DNA follows: TGCGCCAGCAGCTTCGGTCTAGCGGGGGGCACAGATACGCAGTATTTT. Translation gives CASSFGLAGGTDTQYF.

This rearrangement joins TRBV11-2 to TRBJ2-5, with D tentatively TRBD2 (6 bases). CDR3 length: 16 residues. The V end was cut by 1 base, the J end by 5 bases, with 17 bases between. Germline lookup yields CDR1 SGHAT and CDR2 FQNNGV. The CDR3 region has the DNA TGTGCCAGCAGCTTAGGAACGGGGGATCCCGGGGAGACCCAGTACTTC. Amino acid sequence: CASSLGTGDPGETQYF.

This rearrangement joins TRBV5-5 to TRBJ2-1, with TRBD2 matching 8 bases. The CDR3 spans 14 residues. Unmatched junction bases numbered 2, after V lost 4 bases and J lost 2 bases. Germline values: CDR1 SGHKS, CDR2 YYEKEE (reference sequence). The CDR3 is CASSLAGAYNEQFF. The CDR3 region has the DNA TGTGCCAGCAGCCTAGCGGGCGCCTACAATGAGCAGTTCTTC.

This clone was detected a few times. CDR3 in amino acids: CASIRRGGTNYGYTF. The CDR3 region has the DNA TGTGCCAGCATCCGAAGGGGGGGGACTAACTATGGCTACACCTTC. The chain uses TRBV6-5 and TRBJ1-2; possibly TRBD1 for D (6 bases). The CDR3 has 15 amino acids. Germline CDR1 MNHEY, CDR2 SVGAGI. V shed 7 bases and J shed 0 bases, with 15 bases lying between them.

This chain joins TRBV4-1 and TRBJ2-7, with D perhaps TRBD2 (6 bases). Germline-derived CDR1 and CDR2 are MGHRA and YSYEKL. This CDR3 contains 15 residues. Trimming cost V 3 bases and J 2 bases, with 14 bases left between them. CDR3 DNA sequence: TGCGCCAGCAGCCAGGAAGTTGCGGGACCCTACGAGCAGTACTTC. Translation gives CASSQEVAGPYEQYF.

This chain links TRBV5-5 with TRBJ1-1, with 7 bases fitting TRBD1. Germline CDR1 is SGHKS and CDR2 is YYEKEE (reference sequence). The V and J ends lost 4 bases and 4 bases, in that order; junction bases with no gene match: 10. CDR3 size: 15 residues. The chain's CDR3 is CASSPWTGRLTEAFF. CDR3 sequence (DNA): TGTGCCAGCAGCCCATGGACAGGACGACTCACTGAAGCTTTCTTT.

The rearrangement joins TRBV7-2 to TRBJ2-1, with D maybe TRBD2 (6 bases). The CDR3 is 13 amino acids. Between the trimmed V and J ends, which lost 3 bases and 8 bases, there was a span of 11 bases. Germline CDR1 reads SGHTA; CDR2 reads FQGNSA. The DNA of the CDR3 is TGTGCCAGCAGCTTCCAGGGAGGCGATGAGCAGTTCTTC. This translates into CASSFQGGDEQFF.

This rearrangement joins TRBV10-3 to TRBJ2-2; 11 bases are shared with TRBD2. CDR1 is ENHRY and CDR2 is SYGVKD in the germline V gene. The CDR3 extends over 14 amino acids. V was clipped by 7 bases and J by 4 bases; unmatched bases: 2. The CDR3 region is CAITGTSGTGELFF. In nucleotides, the CDR3 is TGTGCCATCACCGGGACTAGCGGCACCGGGGAGCTGTTTTTT.

Of note for this clone: A read error may produce the germline difference seen at one junction end. The CDR3: CASSYQATQYF. CDR3 DNA: TGTGCCAGCAGCTACCAAGCGACCCAGTACTTC. The chain recombines TRBV11-2 with TRBJ2-5; D is unclear. The CDR3 loop spans 11 amino acids. Germline V gives CDR1 SGHAT, CDR2 FQNNGV. The whole variable domain, remainder taken from reference TRBV11-2 and TRBJ2-5, is EAGVAQSPRYKIIEKRQSVAFWCNPISGHATLYWYQQILGQGPKLLIQFQNNGVVDDSQLPKDRFSAERLKGVDSTLKIQPAKLEDSAVYLCASSYQATQYFGPGTRLLVL.

The DNA for the CDR3 is TGCAGTGCTAGCAGGGGAAGAGGCTACACCTTC. It encodes CSASRGRGYTF. The rearrangement uses TRBV20-1 and TRBJ1-2; TRBD1 is a possible D gene (6 bases). This CDR3 has 11 amino acids. Trimming removed 3 bases from V and 8 bases from J, with 10 bases in between. Per the germline V gene, CDR1 is DFQATT and CDR2 is SNEGSKA (reference sequence).

In DNA form, the CDR3 reads TGTGCCAGTACGGCAGGGGACTATAATTCACCCCTCCACTTT. Protein: CASTAGDYNSPLHF. J is TRBJ1-6 and V is TRBV19; a possible D gene is TRBD1 (6 bases). V was clipped by 7 bases and J by 3 bases, with 10 bases between them. The CDR3 has 14 amino acids. Germline V gives CDR1 LNHDA, CDR2 SQIVND (reference sequence).